This T cell receptor beta chain emerged from a study of cytotoxic CD8 clonotypes in ibrutinib-treated CLL (dated by TCRdb to 2020 to 2022). For the wider study: The cohort was composed of around twelve relapsed/refractory and around 14 treatment-naive patients; IGHV unmutated status was identified in around 17 patients. Response samples were taken after a median of 12 months on treatment, ranging from about 6 to 36 months. On average, each sample had hundreds of thousands of productive templates and under 95,000 productive rearrangements. Every remission and progressive disease sample was obtained while ibrutinib was still being received by the patients. Of the approximately 94 people in the trial, about two dozen had longitudinal samples available. Cryopreserved peripheral blood mononuclear cells were collected at three points: before therapy, at response, and at either sustained remission or disease progression. Responses were partial in around 25 patients and complete in 2; after median approximately 5.5 years follow-up, some 15 stayed in remission and approximately twelve progressed.

The full study reports these points: Clonality increased at ibrutinib response, stayed stable in sustained remission, and fell back toward baseline at progression. Sampling times were not matched between patients in sustained remission and patients whose disease was progressing, and lymph node repertoires were not examined. Public clonotypes were rare and either shrank or stayed stable during treatment, and the rise in clonality at ibrutinib response reflected expansion of private clonotypes. At baseline, clonality was higher than in age-matched healthy donors and showed a strong correlation with circulating CD8+ T-cell counts.

A MiSeq instrument was used for deep resolution sequencing, which targeted depths ranging from 1 in 1 million up to 1 in 200,000 T cells, with coverage averaging 10x for each clonotype. The immunoSEQ hsTCRB Kit was used to generate the TCR beta libraries. Turning to the authors' computational methods: Data were analyzed with ImmunoSEQ Data Assistant and ImmunoSEQ Analyzer, with V, D and J genes assigned per IMGT definitions. Clonality, which ranges from 0 to 1, was calculated by subtracting the normalized Shannon entropy of productive rearrangement frequencies from one. Public clonotype analysis was restricted to overrepresented clonotypes comprising at least 0.05% of each patient's repertoire. Some twelve age-matched healthy donor repertoires from immuneACCESS were used as controls for clonality. This immuneACCESS table, as held by TCRdb, lists in-frame sequences with V and J called but not all clones. Of the missing ones, under half trace to an unresolved V gene in checked studies; the others have no known cause. The V and J calls and clone size are taken from that table; D and trimming were inferred from the DNA. The sample profile shows about 92,000 clones; approximately 77% of them were found once. The top ten clonotypes cover approximately 23% of the sample.

About this clone itself: The target of this receptor is not known. No much larger clonotype is one base removed from it; base qualities were not supplied.

CDR1 is given as SGHRS and CDR2 as YFSETQ, both from the germline V gene. Its CDR3 holds 14 amino acids, cysteine through phenylalanine. CDR3 DNA is the only sequence kept; it has 42 bases, read in frame from the first base. The junction shows trimming of 4 bases on V and 2 bases on J, plus 13 bases between the germline ends. The time point label here, explained by the study, means: 24 months on ibrutinib. Approximately 2 micrograms of genomic DNA were extracted from cryopreserved PBMCs for TCR beta library preparation. Longitudinal blood samples from CLL patients on ibrutinib monotherapy underwent high-throughput TCR beta sequencing. Patients were enrolled in a phase 2 open-label single-center ibrutinib monotherapy trial.

The clonotype comes from a human donor with chronic lymphocytic leukemia. The sample in question was PBMCs, obtained after 24 months of ibrutinib treatment. The V and J genes are TRBV5-1 and TRBJ2-7; TRBD1 is a weak D gene call, 6 bases matching. The CDR3 loop reads CASSPDGQTYEQYF. The sequenced DNA: TGCGCCAGCAGCCCGGACGGACAGACCTACGAGCAGTACTTC.